The 13 T cell receptor beta chains in this list originate from one sample, sequenced in a study of beta chain features in type 1 diabetes. Investigators reverse transcribed all isolated RNA, so they sequenced expressed TCRB transcripts. TCRdb's table, derived via immunoSEQ multiplex PCR, lists solely in-frame clones and lacks some. This sample has more than 350,000 clones, with 10% to 12% found just once. Specimen: naive CD4+ T cells from blood. The receptors shown here come from a woman aged 18-30 years in good health.

This clone came up a few times. The rearrangement joins TRBV7-3 to TRBJ2-3; the match to TRBD2 covers 9 bases. V was pared by 5 bases and J by 2 bases, with 5 bases of the junction left unmatched. Germline V gene lookup returns CDR1 SGHTA and CDR2 FQGTGA. The CDR3 length is 15 residues. CDR3 DNA sequence: TGTGCCAGCAGCCCGCGGGGACTAGCCACAGATACGCAGTATTTT. Residues: CASSPRGLATDTQYF.

This clone was seen only a few times. CDR3 in DNA: TGTGCCAGCAGCCACCGGTCTAGTGGCACAGATACGCAGTATTTT. Translated: CASSHRSSGTDTQYF. V gene TRBV25-1 combines with J gene TRBJ2-3, with D uncertain. Germline-derived CDR1 and CDR2 are MGHDK and SYGVNS. The CDR3 extends over 15 amino acids. V lost 6 bases and J 1 base, leaving 14 bases between the germline ends.

V and J are TRBV9 and TRBJ2-1; TRBD2 agrees at 8 bases. J lost 5 bases, V lost 3 bases, and 7 bases had no gene match. The germline V gene encodes CDR1 SGDLS and CDR2 YYNGEE. The CDR3 contains 15 residues. This CDR3 is CASSETGTRNNEQFF. The CDR3 bases are TGTGCCAGCAGCGAGACCGGGACTAGGAACAATGAGCAGTTCTTC.

Comments on this clone: Other DNA sequences from this sample encode an identical CDR3 as well. This sequence joins TRBV9 and TRBJ1-1, with unresolved D. CDR1 is SGDLS, CDR2 YYNGEE, per germline. This CDR3 has 13 amino acids. Trimming removed 0 bases at V and 0 bases at J, with 3 bases between. CDR3 sequence reads: CASSVDLNTEAFF. Written as DNA, the CDR3 is TGTGCCAGCAGCGTAGACCTGAACACTGAAGCTTTCTTT.

This clone was counted a few times. V and J are TRBV18 and TRBJ1-1, with D possibly matching TRBD1 (6 bases). The germline V and J ends were trimmed by 3 bases and 5 bases, with 13 bases remaining between them. The CDR3 is made up of 14 amino acids. Germline V gene sequence: CDR1 KGHSH, CDR2 LQKENI. CDR3 residues: CASSPDRQRTEAFF. CDR3 DNA: TGTGCCAGCTCACCCGACAGGCAGAGGACTGAAGCTTTCTTT.

V usage is TRBV29-1 and J usage is TRBJ2-3; D ambiguous. CDR3 length: 11 amino acids. V shed 5 bases and J shed 2 bases, with 5 bases lying between them. Germline lookup yields CDR1 SQVTM and CDR2 ANQGSEA. In DNA form, the CDR3 reads TGCAGCGTTCGGAACACAGATACGCAGTATTTT. Amino acids: CSVRNTDTQYF.

The V call is TRBV5-1, the J call TRBJ1-4, with unresolved D. Trimming shortened V by 0 bases and J by 7 bases, and 13 bases separated the two germline ends. From germline, CDR1 is SGHRS and CDR2 YFSETQ. This CDR3 comprises 15 residues. The CDR3 region is CASSLAADSGEKLFF. Written as DNA, the CDR3 is TGCGCCAGCAGCTTGGCCGCGGATTCGGGTGAAAAACTGTTTTTT.

This clone was detected a few times. The rearrangement links TRBV7-9 to TRBJ1-1; no definite D call. Per germline, CDR1 SEHNR and CDR2 FQNEAQ (reference sequence). The CDR3 has 14 amino acids. Trimming shortened V by 5 bases and J by 2 bases, and 12 bases separated the two germline ends. CDR3 nucleotides: TGTGCCAGCAGCCGAAGGACGGTAAACACTGAAGCTTTCTTT. Protein sequence: CASSRRTVNTEAFF. Together with reference TRBV7-9 and TRBJ1-1, the CDR3 gives the full variable domain: DTGVSQNPRHKITKRGQNVTFRCDPISEHNRLYWYRQTLGQGPEFLTYFQNEAQLEKSRLLSDRFSAERPKGSFSTLEIQRTEQGDSAMYLCASSRRTVNTEAFFGQGTRLTVV.

The chain couples TRBV7-3 to TRBJ2-1, with 11 bases lining up with TRBD2. CDR3 length: 15 residues. The trim removed 5 bases at V and 3 bases at J, leaving 3 bases unmatched. Per germline, CDR1 SGHTA and CDR2 FQGTGA. The DNA for the CDR3 is TGTGCCAGCAGCCACACTAGCGGGAGCTACAATGAGCAGTTCTTC. Translated, it gives CASSHTSGSYNEQFF.

As regards this clone: In the same sample, other DNA sequences code for this CDR3. The J gene is TRBJ2-1, the V gene TRBV6-5; the D is unclear. This CDR3 comprises 14 residues. The V end lost 0 bases, the J end lost 4 bases, and 7 bases lay between the germline ends. CDR1 is MNHEY and CDR2 is SVGAGI in the germline V gene. The CDR3 bases are TGTGCCAGCAGTTACTCCTCCCCGTACAATGAGCAGTTCTTC. It translates to CASSYSSPYNEQFF.

This clone was counted between two and nine times. The V and J genes are TRBV30 and TRBJ2-1; TRBD2 agrees at 8 bases. After removal of 0 bases from V and 5 bases from J, the junction contained 6 bases not matched to a gene. The CDR3 sequence is 15 residues long. Germline V gives CDR1 GTSNPN, CDR2 SVGIG (reference sequence). The CDR3 protein is CAWSVRLARNNEQFF. Here the CDR3 DNA reads TGTGCCTGGAGTGTACGACTAGCGCGAAACAATGAGCAGTTCTTC.

This clone came up once. This chain connects TRBV30 to TRBJ1-1; possibly TRBD1 for D (6 bases). The CDR3 runs to 14 residues. Trimming left V 6 bases short and J 0 bases short, with 14 bases between. Germline V CDR1 and CDR2: GTSNPN, SVGIG (reference sequence). CDR3 sequence: CACIETGLNTEAFF. The DNA for the CDR3 is TGTGCCTGCATCGAGACAGGACTGAACACTGAAGCTTTCTTT.

V usage is TRBV7-8 and J usage is TRBJ2-1, with D possibly TRBD2 on 7 matching bases. From germline, CDR1 is SGHVS and CDR2 FQNEAQ. The CDR3 length is 16 residues. Trimming stripped 2 bases from V and 3 bases from J, with 14 bases between. DNA of the CDR3: TGTGCCAGCAGCTTAAACAAAGGGGGGGACTACAATGAGCAGTTCTTC. Translation: CASSLNKGGDYNEQFF.